The text below deals with one T cell receptor (beta chain). Data came from immunoSEQ multiplex PCR; TCRdb stores just in-frame clones and leaves some out. The sample records over a million clones, about 84% being singletons. This CDR3 region has 15 residues. The germline V gene has CDR1 MNHNY and CDR2 SVGAGI (reference sequence). V dropped 6 bases and J dropped 6 bases, with 17 bases sitting between them. This record comes from a study of shared clonotypes between healthy human individuals. Sequenced: memory CD4+ T cells from PBMCs. This sample's subset: CD45RA-negative fraction. The TCR comes from a man younger than 35 in good health. Some clones in this sample may be carry-over from other donors' samples. This chain links TRBV6-6 with TRBJ1-4; D may be TRBD1 (5 bases). As DNA, the CDR3 is TGTGCCAGCAGCTACGACAGAAGGGGACATGAAAAACTGTTTTTT. Its protein product is CASSYDRRGHEKLFF.